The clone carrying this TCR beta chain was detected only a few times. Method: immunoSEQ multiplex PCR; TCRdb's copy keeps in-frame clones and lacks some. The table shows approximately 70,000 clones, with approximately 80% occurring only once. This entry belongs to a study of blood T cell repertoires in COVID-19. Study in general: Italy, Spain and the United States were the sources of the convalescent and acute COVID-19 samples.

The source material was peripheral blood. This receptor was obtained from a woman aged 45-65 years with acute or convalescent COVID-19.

CDR3 sequence reads: CASISGDHNEQFF. In DNA, the CDR3 is TGTGCCAGCATCAGCGGGGACCACAATGAGCAGTTCTTC. V and J are TRBV6-5 and TRBJ2-1, with 7 nucleotides matching TRBD2. V gave up 7 bases and J gave up 5 bases; unmatched junction bases: 5. This CDR3 is built from 13 residues. Germline V gives CDR1 MNHEY, CDR2 SVGAGI.